What follows are 16 T cell receptor beta chains derived from one specimen sequenced in a study of vaccination effects on CD4 cells after COVID-19. Produced via immunoSEQ multiplex PCR; TCRdb's table is partial and in-frame only. Of under 40,000 clones listed, approximately 82% are singletons. These receptors lack a known antigen. Antigen-specific CD4+ T cells were first expanded with viral peptide pools by the ViraFEST assay and only then sequenced. Culture lasted about 10 days before CD4+ T cell isolation. Two-dose BNT162b2 or mRNA-1273 vaccination was given to participants. The sample consisted of CD4+ T cells from PBMCs cultured with HCoV-NL63 spike peptides, taken after COVID-19 vaccination. The source is a human donor who received a COVID-19 vaccine. Some clones in this sample may be carry-over from other donors' samples.

In DNA, the CDR3 is TGTGCCAGCAGCGTAGATCCAGGATGGAATGAAAAACTGTTTTTT. It specifies CASSVDPGWNEKLFF. The chain employs TRBV9 and TRBJ1-4; unclear D gene. Per the germline V gene, CDR1 is SGDLS and CDR2 is YYNGEE. V lost 0 bases and J lost 5, with 11 bases in between. CDR3 length: 15 residues.

The table lists this clone with a few counts. The chain combines TRBV18 with TRBJ1-3, with 9 bases lining up with TRBD1. Germline CDR1 is KGHSH and CDR2 is LQKENI. The V gene end was trimmed by 1 base and the J gene end by 3 bases; junction bases not matched to a gene: 4. The CDR3 length is 16 residues. CDR3 region: CASSPRGQGNGNTIYF. As DNA, the CDR3 is TGTGCCAGCTCACCACGCGGACAGGGGAATGGAAACACCATATATTTT.

V gene TRBV12-3 or TRBV12-4 combines with J gene TRBJ1-2; D is unclear. The CDR3 has 11 residues. Trimming took off 6 bases at V and 7 bases at J, with 9 bases between the two ends. CDR3 in DNA: TGTGCCAGCAGACAAGAAATTGGCTACACCTTC. It yields the protein CASRQEIGYTF.

This chain links TRBV24-1 with TRBJ2-3; D remains unclear. Germline CDR1 KGHDR, CDR2 SFDVKD. Deletions cut 4 bases from V and 0 bases from J, with 10 bases between. This CDR3 contains 15 residues. CDR3 protein: CATSERSSSTDTQYF. The CDR3 DNA is TGTGCCACCAGTGAAAGGTCGTCGAGCACAGATACGCAGTATTTT.

CDR3 nucleotides: TGTGCCAGCAGTTACAACCGCCAACCCCAGCATTTT. Translation: CASSYNRQPQHF. The chain uses TRBV6-2 or TRBV6-3 and TRBJ1-5; D unclear. Per the germline V gene, CDR1 is MNHEY and CDR2 is SVGEGT. The CDR3 loop spans 12 amino acids. The V end lost 2 bases, the J end lost 10 bases, and 9 bases lay between the germline ends.

This clone was seen just once. The chain is built from TRBV21-1 and TRBJ2-5; the table assigns TRBD2, which was not confirmed against the DNA. TRBV21-1 is recorded as a pseudogene. CDR3 length equals 14 residues. DNA of the CDR3: TGTGCCAGCAGCAAAGAGGAGCGGACGGGGACCCAGTACTTC. It translates to CASSKEERTGTQYF.

This clone was seen a single time. The chain joins TRBV9 to TRBJ1-2, with D tentatively TRBD1 (5 bases). The length of the CDR3 is 12 residues. V was trimmed by 7 bases and J by 2 bases, leaving 9 bases between them. Germline assignment: CDR1 SGDLS and CDR2 YYNGEE. CDR3 sequence reads: CASGGLNYGYTF. CDR3 in DNA: TGTGCCAGCGGGGGTCTAAACTATGGCTACACCTTC.

The chain employs TRBV10-3 and TRBJ2-1, with D unclear. The CDR3 loop spans 15 amino acids. Germline V CDR1 and CDR2: ENHRY, SYGVKD. Trimming shortened V by 2 bases and J by 2 bases, and 10 bases separated the two germline ends. The CDR3 region is CAISEPDLAYNEQFF. The CDR3 nucleotides read TGTGCCATCAGTGAGCCTGACTTAGCCTACAATGAGCAGTTCTTC.

The chain links TRBV10-3 to TRBJ1-1; tentative D call: TRBD1 (5 bases). Per germline, CDR1 ENHRY and CDR2 SYGVKD. Trimming shortened V by 10 bases and J by 3 bases, and 18 bases separated the two germline ends. The CDR3 spans 14 residues. CDR3 amino acids: CATQHWGEDTEAFF. The DNA for the CDR3 is TGTGCCACGCAACACTGGGGGGAGGACACTGAAGCTTTCTTT.

In this sample, this clone turned up a few times. This chain uses TRBV30 with TRBJ1-5, with D tentatively TRBD1 (5 bases). Germline values: CDR1 GTSNPN, CDR2 SVGIG (reference sequence). The CDR3 sequence is 17 residues long. The ends were cut back, 0 bases at V and 3 bases at J, with 18 bases in the middle. CDR3 protein: CAWSVGRDSRHNQPQHF. CDR3 bases: TGTGCCTGGAGTGTAGGGCGAGACAGCCGCCACAATCAGCCCCAGCATTTT.

This clone was detected a few times. V gene TRBV5-1 combines with J gene TRBJ1-2, with a tentative D call TRBD1 (6 bases). V was trimmed by 1 base and J by 4 bases, leaving 11 bases between them. Germline V CDR1 and CDR2: SGHRS, YFSETQ. This CDR3 contains 14 residues. CDR3 region: CASSLSGEGYGYTF. DNA of the CDR3: TGCGCCAGCAGCTTGTCAGGGGAGGGCTATGGCTACACCTTC.

This chain connects TRBV6-2 or TRBV6-3 to TRBJ2-5; 7 nucleotides match TRBD2. Germline V gene sequence: CDR1 MNHEY, CDR2 SVGEGT. The CDR3 has 16 amino acids. V lost 3 bases and J lost 2; bases outside the gene matches: 9. The CDR3, as DNA: TGTGCCAGCAGTTATTCCCACGGGGGGTTACAAGAGACCCAGTACTTC. This translates into CASSYSHGGLQETQYF.

The chain uses TRBV28 and TRBJ1-2; D unclear. The V end lost 6 bases, the J end lost 5 bases, and 13 bases lay between the germline ends. The CDR3 covers 13 residues. Germline CDR1 is MDHEN and CDR2 is SYDVKM. The chain's CDR3 is CASRTGSGYGYTF. The CDR3 DNA sequence: TGTGCCAGCAGAACGGGGTCGGGGTATGGCTACACCTTC.

The table lists this clone with a few counts. This chain links TRBV11-2 with TRBJ1-3, with D perhaps matching TRBD1 (6 bases). The CDR3 loop spans 14 amino acids. The germline gives CDR1 SGHAT, CDR2 FQNNGV. V gave up 5 bases and J gave up 0 bases, with 8 bases separating them. The CDR3 sequence is CASSPDSSGNTIYF. DNA of the CDR3: TGTGCCAGCAGCCCGGACAGCTCTGGAAACACCATATATTTT. The whole variable domain, filled in from reference TRBV11-2 and TRBJ1-3, reads EAGVAQSPRYKIIEKRQSVAFWCNPISGHATLYWYQQILGQGPKLLIQFQNNGVVDDSQLPKDRFSAERLKGVDSTLKIQPAKLEDSAVYLCASSPDSSGNTIYFGEGSWLTVV.

J is TRBJ1-2 and V is TRBV18, with no clear D. Looked up from germline, CDR1 is KGHSH and CDR2 is LQKENI. This CDR3 comprises 16 residues. The germline V and J ends were trimmed by 3 bases and 4 bases, with 18 bases remaining between them. The CDR3: CASSPSLGPVSYGYTF. The DNA for the CDR3 is TGTGCCAGCTCACCGTCACTAGGACCTGTGAGCTATGGCTACACCTTC. The entire variable domain, with the rest obtained from reference TRBV18 and TRBJ1-2, is as follows: NAGVMQNPRHLVRRRGQEARLRCSPMKGHSHVYWYRQLPEEGLKFMVYLQKENIIDESGMPKERFSAEFPKEGPSILRIQQVVRGDSAAYFCASSPSLGPVSYGYTFGSGTRLTVV.

The chain is built from TRBV2 and TRBJ2-1, with D perhaps matching TRBD1 (6 bases). Trimming took off 6 bases at V and 6 bases at J, with 15 bases between the two ends. Germline lookup yields CDR1 SNHLY and CDR2 FYNNEI. The CDR3 length is 14 residues. CDR3 sequence reads: CASSPYMDSNEQFF. The CDR3 nucleotides are TGTGCCAGCAGCCCCTACATGGACAGCAATGAGCAGTTCTTC.